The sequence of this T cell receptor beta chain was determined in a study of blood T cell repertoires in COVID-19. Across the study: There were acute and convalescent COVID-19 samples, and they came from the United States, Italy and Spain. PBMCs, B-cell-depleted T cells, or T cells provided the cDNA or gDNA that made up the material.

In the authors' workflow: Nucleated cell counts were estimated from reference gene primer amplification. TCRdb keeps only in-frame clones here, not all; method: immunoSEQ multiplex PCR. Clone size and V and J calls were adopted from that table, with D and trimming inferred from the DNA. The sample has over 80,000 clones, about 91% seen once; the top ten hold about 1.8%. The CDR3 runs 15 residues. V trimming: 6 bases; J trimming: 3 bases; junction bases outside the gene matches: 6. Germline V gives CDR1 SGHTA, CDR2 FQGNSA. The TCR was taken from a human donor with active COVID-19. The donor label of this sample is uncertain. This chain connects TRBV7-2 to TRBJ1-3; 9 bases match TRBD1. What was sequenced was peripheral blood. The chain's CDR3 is CASSNDRGFGNTIYF. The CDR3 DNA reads TGTGCCAGCAGTAACGACAGGGGGTTTGGAAACACCATATATTTT.